This entry features one TCR beta chain sequence. What it binds is unknown. These data originate in a study of T cells after posttransplantation cyclophosphamide. Study-level findings and limits: Recipient CMV seropositivity and CMV reactivation strongly tracked TRB clonality. Skin or GI-infiltrating T cells shared few TRB sequences with blood. Later post-transplant blood repertoires were often dominated by donor CD8+ memory clones.

Germline CDR1 reads MNHNS; CDR2 reads SASEGT. CDR3 length: 13 amino acids. V lost 1 base and J 0 bases, leaving 4 bases between the germline ends. TCRdb keeps only in-frame clones here, not all; method: immunoSEQ multiplex PCR. The sample lists some 4,300 clones, approximately 60% occurring once. Sequencing was carried out using memory CD8+ T cells sorted from blood. This TCR was recovered from a woman in her sixties or seventies in good health, CMV-negative, and a related stem cell transplant donor. The chain is built from TRBV6-1 and TRBJ2-7; D remains unclear. CDR3 protein: CASSEGPSYEQYF. The CDR3 DNA sequence: TGTGCCAGCAGTGAAGGGCCCTCCTACGAGCAGTACTTC.